This T cell receptor (beta chain) comes out of a study of neoadjuvant anti-PD-1 for oral cavity cancer. Study overall: Around day 43, patients without progression received a fourth nivolumab dose before surgery.

Broader study findings: Higher pretreatment Treg/Th17 ratios tracked higher pretreatment blood clonality.

Method: immunoSEQ multiplex PCR; TCRdb's copy keeps in-frame clones and lacks some. This repertoire shows tens of thousands of clones, 65% to 80% found once; its top ten account for just over 2.5%. Patients were newly diagnosed with stage II-IVA oral cavity squamous cell carcinoma without prior systemic or radiation treatment. On this clone itself: Its antigen is as yet unknown.

The source is a person between 40 and 80 years old with oral cavity squamous cell carcinoma. Sequences were derived from PBMCs, sampled before nivolumab (anti-PD-1) treatment.

In DNA, the CDR3 is TGTGCCAGCAGCCCCCGGGGGGCGAGCTCTGGGGCCAACGTCCTGACTTTC. Residues: CASSPRGASSGANVLTF. The V and J genes are TRBV7-9 and TRBJ2-6, with D perhaps matching TRBD2 (7 bases). Germline CDR1 reads SEHNR; CDR2 reads FQNEAQ (reference sequence). This CDR3 has 17 residues. Trimming cost V 5 bases and J 0 bases, with 14 bases left between them.